The present TCR beta chain was sequenced within a study of T cell responses to AZD1222 COVID-19 vaccine. The length of the CDR3 is 13 residues. V was pared by 3 bases and J by 13 bases, with 9 bases of the junction left unmatched. Germline V gene sequence: CDR1 SGHTA, CDR2 FQGNSA. The study, taken as a whole, reports: A mostly white British donor set with more females was recruited, and clonal diversity was possibly underestimated.

About this clone itself: As yet, its antigen is unknown.

The repertoire was sequenced with immunoSEQ multiplex PCR; TCRdb's copy has only in-frame clones and lacks some. The sample consists of around 140,000 clones, 89% of them appearing once. This material consisted of peripheral blood, taken on day 0 of AZD1222 vaccination. The chain joins TRBV7-2 to TRBJ2-3; 8 nucleotides align to TRBD1. The sequence was obtained from an adult in good health. The CDR3 region has the DNA TGTGCCAGCAGCTTGGCGAAAGACAGGGGCAAGTATTTT. Translation: CASSLAKDRGKYF.